The entry that follows covers one T cell receptor (beta chain) sequence. Its antigen is not known. Carried by the TCR beta cDNA libraries were unique molecular identifiers. One entry per CDR3 protein, called by TCRdb with MiXCR from the PCR reads. The table has 350,000 to 450,000 distinct CDR3 sequences, approximately 37% seen once; the top ten hold about 8%. This specimen comes from a study of post-analysis software for immune sequencing data. The CDR3 is 15 residues long. Trimming shortened V by 4 bases and J by 4 bases, and 17 bases separated the two germline ends. Germline assignment: CDR1 SGHAT and CDR2 FQNNGV. General study results and limits: Four or five TRBV segments, TRBV5-6, TRBV5-1 and TRBV20-1 among them, were found more frequent in patients than controls.

The sequence came from a girl aged 2 to 9 with multiple sclerosis. The chain combines TRBV11-2 with TRBJ2-7; D perhaps matches TRBD2 (5 bases). Sample: blood. The CDR3 DNA reads as TGTGCCAGCAGCTCCTTCGGGAATCGGGAATACGAGCAGTACTTC. Translated, it gives CASSSFGNREYEQYF.